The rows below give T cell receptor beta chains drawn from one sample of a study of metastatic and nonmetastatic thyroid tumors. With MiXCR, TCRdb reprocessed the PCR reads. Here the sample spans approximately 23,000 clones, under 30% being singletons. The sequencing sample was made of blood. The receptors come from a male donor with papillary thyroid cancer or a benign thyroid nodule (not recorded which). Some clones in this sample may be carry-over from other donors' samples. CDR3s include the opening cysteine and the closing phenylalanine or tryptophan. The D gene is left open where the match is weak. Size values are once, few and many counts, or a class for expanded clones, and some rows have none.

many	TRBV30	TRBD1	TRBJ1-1	CAWARTGEFTFF	TGTGCCTGGGCCCGGACAGGGGAATTCACTTTCTTT
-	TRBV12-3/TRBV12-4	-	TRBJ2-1	CASFIRGRNNEQFF	TGTGCCAGCTTCATAAGGGGGAGGAACAATGAGCAGTTCTTC
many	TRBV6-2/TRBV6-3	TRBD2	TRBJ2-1	CASRREVPLAGQTYNEQFF	TGTGCCAGCAGAAGGGAAGTACCCTTAGCGGGACAAACCTACAATGAGCAGTTCTTC
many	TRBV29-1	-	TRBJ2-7	CSVGNSYEQYF	TGCAGCGTTGGAAACAGCTACGAGCAGTACTTC
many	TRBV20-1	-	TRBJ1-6	CSARGRSDGLISPLHF	TGCAGTGCTAGAGGACGGTCTGACGGGTTAATTTCACCCCTCCACTTT
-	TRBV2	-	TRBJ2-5	CASSRGRLQETQYF	TGTGCCAGCAGTAGGGGACGGCTCCAGGAGACCCAGTACTTC
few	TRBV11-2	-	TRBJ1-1	CASSYRDTEAFF	TGTGCCAGCAGCTACAGGGACACTGAAGCTTTCTTT
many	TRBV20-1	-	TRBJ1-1	CSARVGSGIPEAFF	TGCAGTGCTAGAGTGGGCAGTGGGATCCCTGAAGCTTTCTTT
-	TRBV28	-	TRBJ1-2	CASSLLQLGNYGYTF	TGTGCCAGCAGTTTATTACAGCTTGGAAACTATGGCTACACCTTC
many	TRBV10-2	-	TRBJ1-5	CASSGSDSNQPQHF	TGCGCCAGCAGTGGTTCAGATAGCAATCAGCCCCAGCATTTT
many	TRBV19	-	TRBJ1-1	CASSKVNTEAFF	TGTGCCAGTAGCAAGGTGAACACTGAAGCTTTCTTT
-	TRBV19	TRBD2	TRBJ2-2	CASSISMSSGGELFF	TGTGCCAGTAGTATTAGTATGTCTAGCGGCGGGGAGCTGTTTTTT
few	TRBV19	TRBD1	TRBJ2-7	CASSAWTGGNYEQYF	TGTGCCAGTAGTGCCTGGACAGGGGGCAACTACGAGCAGTACTTC
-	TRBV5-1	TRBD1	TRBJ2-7	CASRQGVPYEQYF	TGCGCCAGCAGACAGGGGGTCCCCTACGAGCAGTACTTC
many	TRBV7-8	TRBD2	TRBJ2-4	CASSRLAAIQYF	TGTGCCAGCAGCCGGCTAGCGGCGATTCAGTACTTC
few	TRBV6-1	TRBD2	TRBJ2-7	CASTGTSIYEQYF	TGTGCCAGTACCGGGACTAGCATATACGAGCAGTACTTC
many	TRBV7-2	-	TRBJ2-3	CASSARRRGGRDTQYF	TGTGCCAGCAGCGCTCGGAGGAGGGGCGGGCGAGATACGCAGTATTTT